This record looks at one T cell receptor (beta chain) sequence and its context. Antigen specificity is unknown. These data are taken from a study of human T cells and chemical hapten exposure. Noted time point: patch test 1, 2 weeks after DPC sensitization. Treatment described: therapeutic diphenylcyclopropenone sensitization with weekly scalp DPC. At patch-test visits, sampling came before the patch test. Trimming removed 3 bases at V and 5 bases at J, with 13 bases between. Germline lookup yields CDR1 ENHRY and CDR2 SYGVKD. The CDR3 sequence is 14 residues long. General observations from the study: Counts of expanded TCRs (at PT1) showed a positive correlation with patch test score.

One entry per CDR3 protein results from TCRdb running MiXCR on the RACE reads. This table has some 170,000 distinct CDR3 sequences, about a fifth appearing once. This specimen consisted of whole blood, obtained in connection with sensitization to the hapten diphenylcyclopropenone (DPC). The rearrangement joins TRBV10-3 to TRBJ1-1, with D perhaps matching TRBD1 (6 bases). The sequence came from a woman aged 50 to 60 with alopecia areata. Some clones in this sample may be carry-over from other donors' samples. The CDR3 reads CAISDVGGRTEAFF. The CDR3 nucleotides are TGTGCCATCAGTGATGTCGGGGGGCGGACTGAAGCTTTCTTT.